This T cell receptor (beta chain) was identified in a study of OX40 agonist ivuxolimab in advanced cancers. CDR1 and CDR2 (germline): MNHNS, SASEGT. The CDR3 consists of 15 residues. With V trimmed by 5 bases and J by 5 bases, 6 bases remained unmatched. The data were produced by immunoSEQ multiplex PCR, yet TCRdb's version contains in-frame clones alone and is incomplete. The sample carries about 72,000 clones, just under 90% recorded once. The starting material was CD4+ or CD8+ T cells sorted from blood, obtained in a trial of the OX40 agonist ivuxolimab. This TCR derives from an adult with an advanced solid tumor such as melanoma, head and neck, liver or kidney cancer. The rearrangement joins TRBV6-1 to TRBJ2-5; 12 bases agree with TRBD1. In DNA, the CDR3 is TGTGCCAGCAGTACCGGGACAGGGGGCGTCGAGACCCAGTACTTC. Its translation is CASSTGTGGVETQYF.